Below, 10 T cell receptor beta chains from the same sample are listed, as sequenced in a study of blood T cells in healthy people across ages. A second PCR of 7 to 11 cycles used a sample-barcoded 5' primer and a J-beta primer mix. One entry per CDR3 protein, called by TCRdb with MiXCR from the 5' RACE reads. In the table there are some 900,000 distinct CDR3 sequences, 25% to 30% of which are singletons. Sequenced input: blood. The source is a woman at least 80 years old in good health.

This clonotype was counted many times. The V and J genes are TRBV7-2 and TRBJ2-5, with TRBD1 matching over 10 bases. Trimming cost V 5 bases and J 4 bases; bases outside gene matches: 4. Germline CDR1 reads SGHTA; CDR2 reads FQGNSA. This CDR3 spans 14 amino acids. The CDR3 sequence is CASSGQGVGETQYF. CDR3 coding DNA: TGTGCCAGCAGCGGACAGGGGGTGGGAGAGACCCAGTACTTC.

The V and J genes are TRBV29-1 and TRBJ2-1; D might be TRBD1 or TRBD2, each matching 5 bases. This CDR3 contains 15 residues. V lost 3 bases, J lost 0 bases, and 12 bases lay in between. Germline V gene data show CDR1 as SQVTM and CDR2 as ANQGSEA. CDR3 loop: CSVEGTRSSYNEQFF. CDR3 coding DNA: TGCAGCGTTGAGGGGACGCGGAGCTCCTACAATGAGCAGTTCTTC.

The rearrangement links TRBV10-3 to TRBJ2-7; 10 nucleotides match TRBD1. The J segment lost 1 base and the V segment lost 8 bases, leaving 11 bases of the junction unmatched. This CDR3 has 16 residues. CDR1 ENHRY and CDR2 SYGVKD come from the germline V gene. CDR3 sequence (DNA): TGTGCCATCTTTGACAGGGGGCTGTCAGGGTCCTACGAGCAGTACTTC. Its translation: CAIFDRGLSGSYEQYF.

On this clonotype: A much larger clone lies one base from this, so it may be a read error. As DNA, the CDR3 is TGTGCCAGCAGCTTTAGTTCAGGACCGGACTATGGCTACACCTTC. It specifies CASSFSSGPDYGYTF. This chain joins TRBV7-2 and TRBJ1-2; no definite D call. The CDR3 totals 15 residues. The germline CDR1 and CDR2 sequences are SGHTA and FQGNSA. Trimming removed 3 bases from V and 3 bases from J, with 14 bases in between.

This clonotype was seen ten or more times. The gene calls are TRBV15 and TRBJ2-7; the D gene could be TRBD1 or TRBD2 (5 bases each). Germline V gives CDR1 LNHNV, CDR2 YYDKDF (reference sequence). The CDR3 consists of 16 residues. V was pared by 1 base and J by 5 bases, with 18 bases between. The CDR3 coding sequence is TGTGCCACCAGCAGAGTAGGCCGGGGCCGGGCTAACGAGCAGTACTTC. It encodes CATSRVGRGRANEQYF.

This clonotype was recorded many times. The CDR3 bases are TGTGCCAGCAGCTTAAAAACCTACCAACCCACAGATACGCAGTATTTT. It is translated as CASSLKTYQPTDTQYF. The chain uses TRBV7-6 and TRBJ2-3, with D unclear. The CDR3 totals 16 residues. The germline CDR1 and CDR2 sequences are SGHVS and FNYEAQ. The V gene lost 2 bases and the J gene lost 2 bases, with 14 bases spanning the gap. The variable domain in full, with the rest retrieved from reference TRBV7-6 and TRBJ2-3, is GAGVSQSPRYKVTKRGQDVALRCDPISGHVSLYWYRQALGQGPEFLTYFNYEAQQDKSGLPNDRFSAERPEGSISTLTIQRTEQRDSAMYRCASSLKTYQPTDTQYFGPGTRLTVL.

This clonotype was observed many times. The CDR3 coding sequence is TGTGCCAGCAGCGTAGCTCCTAGCTCTGCTGCGGGAGATACGCAGTATTTT. This sequence encodes CASSVAPSSAAGDTQYF. The V call is TRBV9, the J call TRBJ2-3; possible D gene TRBD2, 5 bases. Trimming shortened V by 0 bases and J by 5 bases, and 19 bases separated the two germline ends. The CDR3 covers 17 residues. Germline CDR1 SGDLS, CDR2 YYNGEE.

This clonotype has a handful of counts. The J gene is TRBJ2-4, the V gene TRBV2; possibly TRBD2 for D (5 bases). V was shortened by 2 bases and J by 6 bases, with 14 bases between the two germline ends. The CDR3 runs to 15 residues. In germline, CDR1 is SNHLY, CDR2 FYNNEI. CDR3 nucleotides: TGTGCCAGCAGTGAAACACGGGGTAGTGGAAACATTCAGTACTTC. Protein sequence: CASSETRGSGNIQYF.

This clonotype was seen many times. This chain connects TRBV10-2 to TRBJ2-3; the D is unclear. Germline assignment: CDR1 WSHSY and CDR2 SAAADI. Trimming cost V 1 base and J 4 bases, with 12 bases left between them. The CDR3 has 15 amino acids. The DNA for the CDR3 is TGCGCCAGCAGTGAGTATAAGACACAAGCAGATACGCAGTATTTT. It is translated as CASSEYKTQADTQYF.

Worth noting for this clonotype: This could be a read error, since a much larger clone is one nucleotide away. The CDR3 coding sequence is TGCAGTGTAACAAATGCCGGGACCACCAGAGAGACCCAGTACTTC. This gives the protein CSVTNAGTTRETQYF. The rearrangement uses TRBV20-1 and TRBJ2-5; D is perhaps TRBD1 or TRBD2 (5 bases each). The CDR3 contains 15 residues. Per the germline V gene, CDR1 is DFQATT and CDR2 is SNEGSKA (reference sequence). V lost 7 bases and J 4 bases, leaving 22 bases between the germline ends.